Listed here are 2 T cell receptor beta chains from one sample, sequenced in a study of blood T cell repertoires in COVID-19. The table came from immunoSEQ multiplex PCR; TCRdb's copy has only in-frame clones and leaves some out. The repertoire holds approximately 30,000 clones, with around 73% as singletons. The sample consisted of peripheral blood. These TCRs come from a woman aged 55-70 years with acute or convalescent COVID-19.

The genes are TRBV7-9 and TRBJ1-2; D remains ambiguous. The CDR3 loop spans 12 amino acids. V was pared by 0 bases and J by 8 bases, with 7 bases between. Germline-derived CDR1 and CDR2 are SEHNR and FQNEAQ (reference sequence). CDR3 sequence (DNA): TGTGCCAGCAGCTTAGCGTCGTTGGGCTACACCTTC. This codes for CASSLASLGYTF.

J is TRBJ1-1 and V is TRBV27; TRBD1 matches 7 bases. From germline, CDR1 is MNHEY and CDR2 SMNVEV (reference sequence). Trimming cost V 5 bases and J 6 bases; bases outside gene matches: 9. There are 14 residues in the CDR3. The CDR3 sequence: CASSAHKTGSEAFF. The CDR3 bases are TGTGCCAGCAGTGCACACAAGACAGGGTCTGAAGCTTTCTTT.